Reported below is one T cell receptor beta chain. Antigen specificity is unknown. The sample originates from a study of cytomegalovirus exposure and HLA in healthy donors. This CDR3 is built from 15 residues. The V segment lost 4 bases and the J segment 2 bases; nucleotides outside the gene matches: 7. Germline V gene lookup returns CDR1 SGDLS and CDR2 YYNGEE. Overall study findings and caveats: Certain sequence variants were highly shared and formed a cluster, and this cluster was likely a sequencing artifact. A link between a missense DCLRE1C variant and TCR beta V- and J-gene trimming emerged from a later analysis.

PCR amplification relied on 60 Vbeta primers (plus 13 Jbeta primers). Measured with immunoSEQ multiplex PCR; TCRdb has only the in-frame clones, and not every one. The data show 200,000 to 250,000 clones, around 86% seen once. The sequenced sample was PBMCs. The clonotype was recovered from a woman aged 35 to 49 in good health and CMV-seronegative. The V and J genes are TRBV9 and TRBJ2-7; 9 bases align to TRBD1. The CDR3 sequence is CASSKGDRATYEQYF. The CDR3 DNA follows: TGTGCCAGCAGCAAAGGGGACAGGGCCACCTACGAGCAGTACTTC.